The clone carrying this TCR beta chain was seen only a few times. Its antigen is currently unknown. Trimming shortened V by 4 bases and J by 9 bases, and 10 bases separated the two germline ends. CDR1 and CDR2 (germline): ENHRY, SYGVKD. This CDR3 has 12 amino acids. TCRbeta libraries were built with three rounds of nested PCR, modified from ARM-PCR. TCRdb re-called the multiplex PCR reads with MiXCR, one entry per CDR3 protein. Of roughly 140,000 distinct CDR3 sequences listed, approximately 64% are singletons. The sample belongs to a study of tumor and adjacent non-tumor tissue in lung cancer. Turning to the study itself: Stage I to III disease affected 10 men and several women aged roughly 31 to 85.

The study, taken as a whole, reports: Top 100 clones took a larger repertoire share in normal lung.

The template was RNA from unsorted bulk tissue. Newly diagnosed lung cancer patients had thoracic surgery in China, August–late 2014, without prior chemotherapy. The material sequenced was lung tumor tissue. The TCR comes from a man in his 60s with small cell lung cancer. The chain employs TRBV10-3 and TRBJ2-1, with D possibly being TRBD2 (6 bases). This CDR3 is CAISAGEGEQFF. The CDR3 DNA is TGTGCCATCAGTGCGGGAGAAGGTGAGCAGTTCTTC.